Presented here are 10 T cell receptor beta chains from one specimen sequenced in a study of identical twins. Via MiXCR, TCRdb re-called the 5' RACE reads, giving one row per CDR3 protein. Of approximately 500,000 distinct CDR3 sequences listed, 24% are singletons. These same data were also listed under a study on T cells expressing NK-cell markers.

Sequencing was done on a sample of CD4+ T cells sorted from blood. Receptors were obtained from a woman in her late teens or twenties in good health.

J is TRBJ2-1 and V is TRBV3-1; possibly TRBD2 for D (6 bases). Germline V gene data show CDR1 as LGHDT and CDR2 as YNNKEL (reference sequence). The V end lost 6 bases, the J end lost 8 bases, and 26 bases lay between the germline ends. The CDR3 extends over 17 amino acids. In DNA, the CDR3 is TGTGCCAGCAGTCCCCCCCAAGGCGGGGCGCACGGTTATGAGCAGTTCTTC. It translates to CASSPPQGGAHGYEQFF.

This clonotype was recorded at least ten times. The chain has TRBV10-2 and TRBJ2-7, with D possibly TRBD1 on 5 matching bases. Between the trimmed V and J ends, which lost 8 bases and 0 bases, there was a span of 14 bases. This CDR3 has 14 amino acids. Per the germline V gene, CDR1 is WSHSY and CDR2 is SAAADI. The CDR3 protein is CASQGVDFSYEQYF. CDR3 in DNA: TGCGCCAGCCAAGGGGTCGATTTCTCCTACGAGCAGTACTTC.

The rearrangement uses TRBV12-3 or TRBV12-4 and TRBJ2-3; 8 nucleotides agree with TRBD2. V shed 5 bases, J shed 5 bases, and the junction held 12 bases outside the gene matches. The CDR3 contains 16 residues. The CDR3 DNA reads TGTGCCAGCAGTGACTATAGCGGGACGGTTAGAGATACGCAGTATTTT. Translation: CASSDYSGTVRDTQYF.

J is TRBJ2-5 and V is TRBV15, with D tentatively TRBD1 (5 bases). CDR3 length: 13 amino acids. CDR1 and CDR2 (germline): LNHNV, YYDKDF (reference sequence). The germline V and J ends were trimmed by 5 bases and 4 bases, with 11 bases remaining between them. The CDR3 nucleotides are TGTGCCACCAGCGGGCAGGGTGGAGAGACCCAGTACTTC. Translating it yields CATSGQGGETQYF.

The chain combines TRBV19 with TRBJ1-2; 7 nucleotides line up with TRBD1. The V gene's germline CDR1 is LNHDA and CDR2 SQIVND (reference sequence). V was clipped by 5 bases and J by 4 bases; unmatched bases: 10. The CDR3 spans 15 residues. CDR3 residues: CASSPRGTVSYGYTF. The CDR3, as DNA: TGTGCCAGTAGTCCCAGAGGGACAGTCTCCTATGGCTACACCTTC.

DNA for the CDR3: TGTGCCAGCAGCCCCCGGACAGTCCCCTACGAGCAGTACTTC. It is translated as CASSPRTVPYEQYF. The chain uses TRBV11-2 and TRBJ2-7; perhaps TRBD1 as D (6 bases). V was pared by 5 bases and J by 2 bases, with 13 bases between. The CDR3 runs to 14 residues. Germline V gene sequence: CDR1 SGHAT, CDR2 FQNNGV.

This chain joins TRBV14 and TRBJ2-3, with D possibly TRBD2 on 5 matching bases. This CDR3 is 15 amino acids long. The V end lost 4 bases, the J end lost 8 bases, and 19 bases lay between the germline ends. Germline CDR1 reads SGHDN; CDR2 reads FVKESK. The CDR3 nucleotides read TGTGCCAGCAGCCGGAGGAGCCGAGCCGCCGGTACGCAGTATTTT. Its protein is CASSRRSRAAGTQYF.

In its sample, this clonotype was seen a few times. The CDR3 DNA follows: TGCGCCAGCAGCTTAGGACCAGGCAATGGCTACACCTTC. It yields the protein CASSLGPGNGYTF. The J gene is TRBJ1-2, the V gene TRBV5-1, with unresolved D. V was trimmed by 2 bases and J by 6 bases, leaving 11 bases between them. Germline V gives CDR1 SGHRS, CDR2 YFSETQ. The CDR3 length is 13 residues.

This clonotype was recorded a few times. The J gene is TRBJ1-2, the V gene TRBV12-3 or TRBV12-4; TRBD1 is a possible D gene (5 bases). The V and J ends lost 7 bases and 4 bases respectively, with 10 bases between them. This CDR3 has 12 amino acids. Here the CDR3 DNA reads TGTGCCAGCACGGGGGTTGGCTATGGCTACACCTTC. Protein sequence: CASTGVGYGYTF.

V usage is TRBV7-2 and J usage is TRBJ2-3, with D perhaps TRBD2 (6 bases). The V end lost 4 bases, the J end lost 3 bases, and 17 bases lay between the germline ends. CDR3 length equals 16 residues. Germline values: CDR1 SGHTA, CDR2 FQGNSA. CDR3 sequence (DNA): TGTGCCAGCAGCTCATATTCGACTAGATTAACAGATACGCAGTATTTT. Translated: CASSSYSTRLTDTQYF.